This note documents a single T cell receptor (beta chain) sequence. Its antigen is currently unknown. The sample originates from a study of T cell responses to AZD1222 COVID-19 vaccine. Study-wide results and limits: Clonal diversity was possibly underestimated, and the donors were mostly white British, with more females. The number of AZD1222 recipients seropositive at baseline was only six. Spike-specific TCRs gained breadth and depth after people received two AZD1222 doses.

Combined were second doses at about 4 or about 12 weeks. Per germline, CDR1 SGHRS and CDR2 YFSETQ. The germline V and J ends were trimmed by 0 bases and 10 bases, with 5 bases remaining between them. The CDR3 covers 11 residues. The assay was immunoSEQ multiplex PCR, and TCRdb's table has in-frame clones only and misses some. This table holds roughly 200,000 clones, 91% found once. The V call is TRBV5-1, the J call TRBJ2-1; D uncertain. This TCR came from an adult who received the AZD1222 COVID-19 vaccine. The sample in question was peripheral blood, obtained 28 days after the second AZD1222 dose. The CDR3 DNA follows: TGCGCCAGCAGCTTGGCGCGGGAGCAGTTCTTC. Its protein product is CASSLAREQFF.